This T cell receptor beta chain came from a study of blood T cell repertoires in COVID-19. Background on the study: Collection of acute and convalescent COVID-19 samples took place in the United States, Italy and Spain. T cells, B-cell-depleted T cells, or PBMCs provided the cDNA or gDNA that served as material.

CDR1 and CDR2 from the germline V gene are PRHDT and FYEKMQ (reference sequence). V lost 2 bases to trimming and J lost 4 bases, with 11 bases between them. This CDR3 is built from 15 residues. Method: immunoSEQ multiplex PCR; TCRdb's copy keeps in-frame clones and lacks some. The sample holds approximately 350,000 clones, 85% to 90% seen once. Patients at the Seattle site were enrolled during active infection and followed longitudinally. The clonotype comes from a woman in her 70s with COVID-19, enrolled during active disease. This chain uses TRBV13 with TRBJ2-2; TRBD1 might be the D (6 bases). Sample: peripheral blood. In DNA, the CDR3 is TGTGCCAGCAGCTTATCGTACAGGGCCACCGGGGAGCTGTTTTTT. Amino acid sequence: CASSLSYRATGELFF.